This T cell receptor (beta chain) was recorded in a study of blood T cells in healthy people across ages. CDR3 length equals 13 residues. V shed 5 bases and J shed 0 bases, with 9 bases lying between them. The V gene's germline CDR1 is DFQATT and CDR2 SNEGSKA (reference sequence). Then a second PCR, running about 6 to 11 cycles, was carried out with a sample-barcoded 5' primer and a J-beta primer mix. MiXCR was run by TCRdb on the 5' RACE reads, yielding one entry per CDR3 protein. The sample includes fewer than 900,000 distinct CDR3 sequences, roughly 40% of them seen just once. The origin of this receptor is a man younger than 30 in good health. The sample was blood. The V and J genes are TRBV20-1 and TRBJ2-3; possibly TRBD1 or TRBD2 for D (6 bases each). The CDR3 DNA reads TGCAGTGCTCCGGGGGCTAGCACAGATACGCAGTATTTT. This encodes CSAPGASTDTQYF.